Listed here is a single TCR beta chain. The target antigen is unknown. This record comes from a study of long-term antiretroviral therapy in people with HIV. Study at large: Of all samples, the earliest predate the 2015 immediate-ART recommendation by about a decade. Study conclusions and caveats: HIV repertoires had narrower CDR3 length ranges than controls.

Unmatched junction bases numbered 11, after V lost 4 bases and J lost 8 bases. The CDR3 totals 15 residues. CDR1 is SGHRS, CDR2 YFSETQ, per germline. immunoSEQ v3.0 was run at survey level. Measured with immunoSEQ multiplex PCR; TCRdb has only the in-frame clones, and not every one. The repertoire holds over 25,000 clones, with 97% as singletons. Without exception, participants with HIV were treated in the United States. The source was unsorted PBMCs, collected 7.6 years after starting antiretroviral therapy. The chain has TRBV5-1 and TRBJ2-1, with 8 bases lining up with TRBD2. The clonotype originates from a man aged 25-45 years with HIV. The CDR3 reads CASSSDPTSGDEQFF. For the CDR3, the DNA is TGCGCCAGCAGCAGTGACCCTACTAGCGGCGATGAGCAGTTCTTC.